Sequencing of this T cell receptor beta chain was carried out in a study of naive and memory T cell subsets. Whole-study results and caveats: There was no ground truth to check naive and memory subset results. In CD4 and CD8 cells, diversity dropped from naive through EMRA. Clonotypes here are unpaired alpha or beta chain sequences.

For this clonotype: What it binds is not known.

V lost 7 bases and J lost 2, with 21 bases in between. The germline V gene encodes CDR1 MDHEN and CDR2 SYDVKM. There are 16 residues in the CDR3. The beta constant-region primer was an equimolar mix of two oligonucleotides covering TRBC1 and TRBC2. Four rounds of PCR amplified the ligated cDNA using nested alpha and beta constant-region primers plus SP2. TCRdb ran MiXCR on the UMI-ligation and nested PCR reads and lists one entry per CDR3 protein. The sample consists of 120,000 or so distinct CDR3 sequences, roughly 36% of them appearing once. Overnight CMV lysate stimulation of fresh PBMCs defined donor CMV status by CD4+ IFNgamma.

Sequencing was performed on central memory CD4+ T cells from blood. This TCR was sampled from a human donor in good health. This chain joins TRBV28 and TRBJ2-7, with TRBD2 as a possible D gene (5 bases). The CDR3 DNA reads as TGTGCCAGCACCCAAGCCGGAGGCGGACTCACCTACGAGCAGTACTTC. Translated, it gives CASTQAGGGLTYEQYF. The whole variable domain, filled in from reference TRBV28 and TRBJ2-7, reads DVKVTQSSRYLVKRTGEKVFLECVQDMDHENMFWYRQDPGLGLRLIYFSYDVKMKEKGDIPEGYSVSREKKERFSLILESASTNQTSMYLCASTQAGGGLTYEQYFGPGTRLTVT.